This is a list of T cell receptor beta chains from one sample in a study of T-cell memory formation after mild COVID-19. TCRdb passed the 5' RACE reads through MiXCR, listing each CDR3 protein once. This table has about 350,000 distinct CDR3 sequences, approximately 27% appearing once. Material for sequencing was PBMCs or a T cell subset sorted from them (not recorded which). These receptor sequences come from an adult woman who had mild COVID-19 (a few samples of this study predate the infection). Cell type and time point are not known. CDR3s include the opening cysteine and the closing phenylalanine or tryptophan. D genes are given only for firm matches. Clone size, where shown, is once, few, many, or a class for clones that have expanded.

DNA | CDR3 | J | size | D | V
TGTGCCACCAGTGATGGTCTAGCGGGAGCAGCAGATACGCAGTATTTT | CATSDGLAGAADTQYF | TRBJ2-3 | few | TRBD2 | TRBV24-1
TGCGCCAGCAGTGAGTCGAAGCTGGGGGCCGACACCGGGGAGCTGTTTTTT | CASSESKLGADTGELFF | TRBJ2-2 | few | - | TRBV10-2
TGCGCCAGCAGCTTGTGGACTAGCGGGGCGGATACGCAGTATTTT | CASSLWTSGADTQYF | TRBJ2-3 | once | TRBD2 | TRBV5-1
TGCGCCAGCAGCCTACTTGGGACGGGAGAGACCCAGTACTTC | CASSLLGTGETQYF | TRBJ2-5 | - | - | TRBV5-1
TGTGCCAGCAGTTTAGGGCCGGGTGTCCCCTACAATGAGCAGTTCTTC | CASSLGPGVPYNEQFF | TRBJ2-1 | many | - | TRBV6-2/TRBV6-3
TGTGCCAGCAGCCGACAGGACCTGAACACTGAAGCTTTCTTT | CASSRQDLNTEAFF | TRBJ1-1 | - | - | TRBV3-1
TGTGCCAGCAGTATCACAGGGGCCCTAATGTATGGCTACACCTTC | CASSITGALMYGYTF | TRBJ1-2 | few | TRBD1 | TRBV12-3/TRBV12-4
TGTGCCAGCAGCTTTGGCCTAGCGGACGGCTCCTACGAGCAGTACTTC | CASSFGLADGSYEQYF | TRBJ2-7 | few | TRBD2 | TRBV7-9
TGTGCCAGCACCACGGGGTTAGCTTCCTACGAGCAGTACTTC | CASTTGLASYEQYF | TRBJ2-7 | few | - | TRBV6-2/TRBV6-3
TGTGCCAGCAGCTTCGGGGCAGGAGCGAGTGAAAAACTGTTTTTT | CASSFGAGASEKLFF | TRBJ1-4 | - | - | TRBV7-9
TGTGCCAGCAGCTTAGGGGGACAGATGAACACTGAAGCTTTCTTT | CASSLGGQMNTEAFF | TRBJ1-1 | few | TRBD1 | TRBV7-2
TGCGCCAGCAGCCGGAAGCTGGAGAACTACAATGAGCAGTTCTTC | CASSRKLENYNEQFF | TRBJ2-1 | few | - | TRBV5-1
TGCAGTGCTAGTATGGCGGGACAGGGGGTAACGAAACAGCCCCAGCATTTT | CSASMAGQGVTKQPQHF | TRBJ1-5 | few | TRBD1 | TRBV20-1
TGCAGTGCTAGTAAGACAAGCGATGGCAATCAGCCCCAGCATTTT | CSASKTSDGNQPQHF | TRBJ1-5 | few | - | TRBV20-1
TGTGCCAGTAGTTCTGACAGCGGGAATGAAAAACTGTTTTTT | CASSSDSGNEKLFF | TRBJ1-4 | - | - | TRBV19
TGTGCCAGCAGCGGAAGACAGGGGTCTTGGAATGAGCAGTTCTTC | CASSGRQGSWNEQFF | TRBJ2-1 | once | TRBD1 | TRBV9
TGTGCCAGCAGCTTACAGGGACCTCAGGGTAATTCACCCCTCCACTTT | CASSLQGPQGNSPLHF | TRBJ1-6 | few | - | TRBV7-2
TGCGCCAGCAGCTGGAGGTCAGGGAACACCGGGGAGCTGTTTTTT | CASSWRSGNTGELFF | TRBJ2-2 | - | - | TRBV5-1
TGCGCCAGCAGCCAAGATGTAGCGGGAGGGAAAGAGACCCAGTACTTC | CASSQDVAGGKETQYF | TRBJ2-5 | - | TRBD2 | TRBV4-3
TGTGCCAGCAGTCGCATCGGGGAGACTGAAGCTTTCTTT | CASSRIGETEAFF | TRBJ1-1 | - | - | TRBV9
TGCGCCAGCAGCTTGGCGGCCAGAGAAGGGGAAAAACTGTTTTTT | CASSLAAREGEKLFF | TRBJ1-4 | - | - | TRBV5-1
TGTGCCAGCAGCCTGGGACACGTCTCTGGGGCCAACGTCCTGACTTTC | CASSLGHVSGANVLTF | TRBJ2-6 | few | - | TRBV14
TGTGCCAGCAGCTTAGAAGGGGTTACTAGCACAGATACGCAGTATTTT | CASSLEGVTSTDTQYF | TRBJ2-3 | - | - | TRBV13
TGTGCCAGCAGTGAGGGGACAGGGCACAACTATGGCTACACCTTC | CASSEGTGHNYGYTF | TRBJ1-2 | few | TRBD1 | TRBV2
TGTGCCAGCAGCGTAGTCGATAGGATATCAGATACGCAGTATTTT | CASSVVDRISDTQYF | TRBJ2-3 | few | - | TRBV9
TGTGCCAGCAGTTTACAGGCCTTGTACAATGAGCAGTTCTTC | CASSLQALYNEQFF | TRBJ2-1 | - | - | TRBV11-2
TGTGCCAGCAGCTTAATGGGCTCTAGCTCCTACAATGAGCAGTTCTTC | CASSLMGSSSYNEQFF | TRBJ2-1 | - | - | TRBV7-3
TGTGCCAGCAGTTTTCAGGCAGCGGGAGGAACCGGGGAGCTGTTTTTT | CASSFQAAGGTGELFF | TRBJ2-2 | - | TRBD2 | TRBV27
TGTGCCAGCAGCTCCTCTAGCGGTGGGAACACAGATACGCAGTATTTT | CASSSSSGGNTDTQYF | TRBJ2-3 | - | TRBD2 | TRBV7-3
TGCAGTGCTAGCGGGGTCGGTGAGCAGTTCTTC | CSASGVGEQFF | TRBJ2-1 | - | - | TRBV20-1
TGTGCCAGCAGTTCAGGACGGGGAAAAGCTTTCTTT | CASSSGRGKAFF | TRBJ1-1 | - | - | TRBV6-4
TGTGCCAGCAGCCCCCGCCCGGGCATTGAGACCCAGTACTTC | CASSPRPGIETQYF | TRBJ2-5 | - | - | TRBV12-3/TRBV12-4
TGCAGTGCTGACAAATTCGGGTTCCGGCAGGGGAGGTTGTTATATACGCAGTATTTT | CSADKFGFRQGRLLYTQYF | TRBJ2-3 | few | - | TRBV20-1
TGCAGTGCTTCCGCCGGCCAAGAGACCCAGTACTTC | CSASAGQETQYF | TRBJ2-5 | few | - | TRBV20-1
TGCGCCAGCAGCCCCCTAGGGGGCATCTACGAGCAGTACTTC | CASSPLGGIYEQYF | TRBJ2-7 | - | TRBD1 | TRBV4-1
TGTGCCAGCAGCTTAAAGTCTAGCGGAGGGGAGCTGTTTTTT | CASSLKSSGGELFF | TRBJ2-2 | - | TRBD2 | TRBV11-3
TGTGCCAGCAGTCGGTGGGGGCAGGGCCTCCACTTT | CASSRWGQGLHF | TRBJ1-6 | - | - | TRBV6-5
TGTGCCAGCACCACGTCAACTAATGAAAAACTGTTTTTT | CASTTSTNEKLFF | TRBJ1-4 | few | - | TRBV11-2
TGTGCCAGCAGCCAGTCCAGGTCACAAGAGACCCAGTACTTC | CASSQSRSQETQYF | TRBJ2-5 | - | - | TRBV7-2
TGTGCCAGCAGCCAAGACAGACTAGCCGTTAATTACGAGCAGTACTTC | CASSQDRLAVNYEQYF | TRBJ2-7 | few | TRBD2 | TRBV3-1
TGCGCCAGCAGCCAAGATGGAGGGGGTAGGGATACGCAGTATTTT | CASSQDGGGRDTQYF | TRBJ2-3 | - | - | TRBV4-1
TGTGCCAGCAGCTTTCGACAGGGAACGAACGGGGAGCTGTTTTTT | CASSFRQGTNGELFF | TRBJ2-2 | - | TRBD1 | TRBV14
TGCGCCAGCAGCTTGGGTGGCCCAGGGGGTAACTACGAGCAGTACTTC | CASSLGGPGGNYEQYF | TRBJ2-7 | - | TRBD1 | TRBV5-1
TGTGCCAGCAGCTCCACCCCGGGACCTAATTCACCCCTCCACTTT | CASSSTPGPNSPLHF | TRBJ1-6 | - | - | TRBV3-1
TGTGCCAGCAGCTCCCAATTCCCGGACAGGGTGGGTGGCTACACCTTC | CASSSQFPDRVGGYTF | TRBJ1-2 | - | TRBD1 | TRBV7-9
TGTGCCAGCAGCTCAAGGAGGGGCGCTGAAGCTTTCTTT | CASSSRRGAEAFF | TRBJ1-1 | - | - | TRBV3-1
TGTGCCAGCAGCTTCGGGGGGGGGCTCGGCACAGATACGCAGTATTTT | CASSFGGGLGTDTQYF | TRBJ2-3 | - | TRBD2 | TRBV7-3
TGCGCCAGCAGCTCGGCCTATTTCTTGAACACTGAAGCTTTCTTT | CASSSAYFLNTEAFF | TRBJ1-1 | - | - | TRBV5-1
TGTGCCAGCCGGGCAGGGAAAGGCTATGGCTACACCTTC | CASRAGKGYGYTF | TRBJ1-2 | - | - | TRBV27
TGTGCCACCGAAACTACAGGGCGCACCGGGGAGCTGTTTTTT | CATETTGRTGELFF | TRBJ2-2 | - | - | TRBV24-1
TGCGCCAGCAGCCAAGCAAGACAGGCCACCGGTTCACCCCTCCACTTT | CASSQARQATGSPLHF | TRBJ1-6 | - | - | TRBV4-1
TGTGCCAGCCGTGGTAGCGGGAGTGTCGATGAGCAGTTCTTC | CASRGSGSVDEQFF | TRBJ2-1 | - | TRBD2 | TRBV28
TGTGCCAGCAGTTTACCCACAGGGGTTTGGACTGAAGCTTTCTTT | CASSLPTGVWTEAFF | TRBJ1-1 | - | TRBD1 | TRBV12-3/TRBV12-4
TGTGCCACCAGCAGAGCTTACGGGACAGGGGGGACAAAACTGTTTTTT | CATSRAYGTGGTKLFF | TRBJ1-4 | - | TRBD1 | TRBV15
TGTGCCAGCAGCTTAAAATCTCCGAGGAGCCTCGGCACTGAAGCTTTCTTT | CASSLKSPRSLGTEAFF | TRBJ1-1 | - | - | TRBV7-9
TGTGCCAGCAGCTCGGGACAGTGGAGAAGCTATGGCTACACCTTC | CASSSGQWRSYGYTF | TRBJ1-2 | - | TRBD1 | TRBV7-8
TGCAGTGCTAGTCCGGGCAGGACTAGCGGAATTCAAGAGACCCAGTACTTC | CSASPGRTSGIQETQYF | TRBJ2-5 | few | TRBD2 | TRBV20-1
TGTGCCAGCAGTGTAGGATGGGGGAGTTTGAACACTGAAGCTTTCTTT | CASSVGWGSLNTEAFF | TRBJ1-1 | - | - | TRBV6-4